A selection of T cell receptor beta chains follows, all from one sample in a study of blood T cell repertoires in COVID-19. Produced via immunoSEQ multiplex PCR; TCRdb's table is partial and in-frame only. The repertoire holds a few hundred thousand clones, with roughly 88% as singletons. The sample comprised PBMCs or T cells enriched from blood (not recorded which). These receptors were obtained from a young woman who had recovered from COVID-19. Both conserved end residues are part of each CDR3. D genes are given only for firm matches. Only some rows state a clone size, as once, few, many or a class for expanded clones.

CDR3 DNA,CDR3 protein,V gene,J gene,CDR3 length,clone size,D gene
TGTGCCAGCTCACCATATCTTGGGGGGATTAACACTGAAGCTTTCTTT,CASSPYLGGINTEAFF,TRBV18,TRBJ1-1,16,-,-
TGTGCCAGCAGCCCTCAGACGGGGAGCTCCCACAATGAGCAGTTCTTC,CASSPQTGSSHNEQFF,TRBV7-2,TRBJ2-1,16,few,-
TGTGCCAGTAGTATATCGCTAGTATGGGCCTACGAGCAGTACTTC,CASSISLVWAYEQYF,TRBV19,TRBJ2-7,15,-,-
TGTGCCAGCAGTGACTCGAGTCAGGGCCCGAGCTATGGCTACACCTTC,CASSDSSQGPSYGYTF,TRBV6-4,TRBJ1-2,16,-,-
TGTGCCAGCAGCTTAGTGGCCCCGTCAACTAATGAAAAACTGTTTTTT,CASSLVAPSTNEKLFF,TRBV7-9,TRBJ1-4,16,-,-
TGTGCCAGCAGCGGAGACTATGGCTACACCTTC,CASSGDYGYTF,TRBV11-2,TRBJ1-2,11,-,-
TGTGCCAGCAGCTTAGAGTTTGGGACTTCCTACGAGCAGTACTTC,CASSLEFGTSYEQYF,TRBV11-2,TRBJ2-7,15,-,-
TGTGCCAGCAGCGTAGGCCCAGGGGATACCAATCAGCCCCAGCATTTT,CASSVGPGDTNQPQHF,TRBV9,TRBJ1-5,16,-,-
TGTGCCAGCAGCTTAGATCCCTCGCAGGCAACTAATGAAAAACTGTTTTTT,CASSLDPSQATNEKLFF,TRBV11-2,TRBJ1-4,17,-,-
TGTGCCAGTAAGACAGGGTACAATGAGCAGTTCTTC,CASKTGYNEQFF,TRBV28,TRBJ2-1,12,-,TRBD1
TGTGCCAGCAGCCCAATGACAGGGGGACAGGAAAAACTGTTTTTT,CASSPMTGGQEKLFF,TRBV3-1/TRBV3-2,TRBJ1-4,15,-,TRBD1
TGTGCCAGCAGTGGTTTGACAGACCAGGGCAATCAGCCCCAGCATTTT,CASSGLTDQGNQPQHF,TRBV2,TRBJ1-5,16,-,-
TGTGCCAGCAGCTTATCGAGGGGGCTCACCGGGGAGCTGTTTTTT,CASSLSRGLTGELFF,TRBV13,TRBJ2-2,15,few,TRBD1
TGTGCCAGCAGGATGGGGACAGGAGGAAACACCATATATTTT,CASRMGTGGNTIYF,TRBV6-5,TRBJ1-3,14,many,TRBD1
TGTGCCTGGAGAGGAGTACAGGGTTTTGTGGCTAACGGCTACACCTTC,CAWRGVQGFVANGYTF,TRBV30,TRBJ1-2,16,-,-
TGTGCCAGCAGCTTAGTCGGACAGGGACCAACCGACTCTCTCTTC,CASSLVGQGPTDSLF,TRBV7-9,TRBJ2-1,15,-,TRBD1
TGTGCCAGCAGTGAAGACAGGGGGTGGGACACCGGGGAGCTGTTTTTT,CASSEDRGWDTGELFF,TRBV6-1,TRBJ2-2,16,once,TRBD1
TGTGCCAGCAGAACAGGTTACAGGGGCAATCAGCCCCAGCATTTT,CASRTGYRGNQPQHF,TRBV6-5,TRBJ1-5,15,-,-
TGTGCCTGGAGCAGGCCCATTCCCGGCTACACCTTC,CAWSRPIPGYTF,TRBV30,TRBJ1-2,12,-,-
TGTGCCAGCAGGCCGGGACTAGCGGGAGGGTTAAGGACAGATACGCAGTATTTT,CASRPGLAGGLRTDTQYF,TRBV11-3,TRBJ2-3,18,-,TRBD2
TGTGCCAGTAGTCCCTCTGGAAACACCATATATTTT,CASSPSGNTIYF,TRBV3-1/TRBV3-2,TRBJ1-3,12,few,-
TGTGCCACCAGCAGAGGAGCAGGGAACTATGGCTACACCTTC,CATSRGAGNYGYTF,TRBV15,TRBJ1-2,14,-,-
TGTGCCAGCATCGCCGGGACTAGCGGGAGAGGTGAGCAGTTCTTC,CASIAGTSGRGEQFF,TRBV28,TRBJ2-1,15,-,TRBD2